The clone carrying this TCR beta chain was counted ten times or more. Different DNA sequences within this sample yield the same CDR3. After removal of 11 bases from V and 3 bases from J, the junction contained 6 bases not matched to a gene. The CDR3 runs to 12 residues. Germline CDR1 and CDR2: MNHEY and SVGAGI. The data belong to a study of blood T cell repertoires in COVID-19. Only in-frame clones appear in the TCRdb table, and some are missing; sequencing was by immunoSEQ multiplex PCR. Among about 200,000 clones, approximately 90% were seen once, and the ten largest hold approximately 21%. Sequencing was carried out using peripheral blood. The clonotype was recovered from a man between 60 and 70 years old with active or convalescent COVID-19. The genes are TRBV6-5 and TRBJ1-2, with 7 bases identical to TRBD1. CDR3 coding DNA: TGTGCCGGCAACACAGGGGACTATGGCTACACCTTC. This sequence encodes CAGNTGDYGYTF.